The entry that follows covers one TCR beta chain sequence. Its antigen is unknown. Trimming removed 0 bases at V and 2 bases at J, with 12 bases between. Germline V gene lookup returns CDR1 SGDLS and CDR2 YYNGEE. CDR3 length equals 15 residues. The data were obtained in a study of shared clonotypes between healthy human individuals. Whole-study results and caveats: Lower generation probabilities were found for non-shared clonotypes than for those shared by all four donors. Collection of samples was limited to blood; tissue repertoires likely differ.

At the deep level, the assay was run. Per the original data handling: As immunoSEQ supplied junction-only sequences (without quality scores), filtering differed. The method was immunoSEQ multiplex PCR; TCRdb's version includes in-frame clones alone and lacks a portion of them. V, J and clone size reflect that table, while D and trimming were determined from the DNA. This sample has 1,500,000 or so clones, with around 97% found just once. This clonotype originated in a man younger than 45 in good health. The sequencing sample was made of naive CD4+ T cells sorted from blood. Regarding subset: CD45RA+ positively selected. The gene calls are TRBV9 and TRBJ2-7, with D perhaps given as TRBD1 or TRBD2 (5 bases each). The CDR3 sequence is CASSVGRDPTYEQYF. CDR3 DNA sequence: TGTGCCAGCAGCGTAGGCAGGGACCCTACCTACGAGCAGTACTTC.